Listed below are T cell receptor beta chains from one sample, sequenced in a study of blood T cell repertoires in COVID-19. Libraries were prepared by immunoSEQ multiplex PCR; TCRdb keeps only in-frame clonotypes and omits some of them. The repertoire holds approximately 78,000 clones, with roughly 80% as singletons. The sample comprised peripheral blood. The receptors were gathered from an elderly woman with acute or convalescent COVID-19. Both conserved end residues are part of each CDR3. D genes are given only for firm matches. Clone sizes are given selectively: once, few, many, or a class where the clone is expanded.

j_call: TRBJ1-1
v_call: TRBV13
clone_size: -
d_call: -
cdr3_nt: TGTGCCAGCAGCTTAGTGGGGGGGAACACTGAAGCTTTCTTT
cdr3_aa: CASSLVGGNTEAFF

j_call: TRBJ2-5
v_call: TRBV6-2/TRBV6-3
clone_size: -
d_call: -
cdr3_nt: TGTGCCAGCAGCCGGGCCCAAGAGACCCAGTACTTC
cdr3_aa: CASSRAQETQYF

j_call: TRBJ2-1
v_call: TRBV7-7
clone_size: -
d_call: -
cdr3_nt: TGTGCCAGCAGCGAACGACAGGTCAGCTCCTACAATGAGCAGTTCTTC
cdr3_aa: CASSERQVSSYNEQFF

j_call: TRBJ2-5
v_call: TRBV27
clone_size: few
d_call: -
cdr3_nt: TGTGCCAGCAGGGGAGCGACAGGCGGAGAGACCCAGTACTTC
cdr3_aa: CASRGATGGETQYF

j_call: TRBJ1-4
v_call: TRBV9
clone_size: -
d_call: TRBD1
cdr3_nt: TGTGCCAGCAGCGGAACAGGGGTCCTTAATGAAAAACTGTTTTTT
cdr3_aa: CASSGTGVLNEKLFF

j_call: TRBJ1-1
v_call: TRBV11-2
clone_size: -
d_call: TRBD1
cdr3_nt: TGTGCCAGCAGCTTAATGGCAGGGGGCTACACTGAAGCTTTCTTT
cdr3_aa: CASSLMAGGYTEAFF

j_call: TRBJ1-1
v_call: TRBV5-4
clone_size: -
d_call: TRBD1
cdr3_nt: TGTGCCAGCAGCTTGTCGGGACAGCTGAACACTGAAGCTTTCTTT
cdr3_aa: CASSLSGQLNTEAFF

j_call: TRBJ2-1
v_call: TRBV4-1
clone_size: -
d_call: TRBD1
cdr3_nt: TGCGCCAGCAGCCAAGTAAAGGGGGCCTCCTACAATGAGCAGTTCTTC
cdr3_aa: CASSQVKGASYNEQFF

j_call: TRBJ2-5
v_call: TRBV19
clone_size: -
d_call: TRBD2
cdr3_nt: TGTGCCAGTAGTATGGCCAGCGGGAGCGCCGAGACCCAGTACTTC
cdr3_aa: CASSMASGSAETQYF

j_call: TRBJ2-1
v_call: TRBV19
clone_size: -
d_call: -
cdr3_nt: TGTGCCAGTAGTCTTGACAATGAGCAGTTCTTC
cdr3_aa: CASSLDNEQFF

j_call: TRBJ1-5
v_call: TRBV28
clone_size: -
d_call: -
cdr3_nt: TGTGCCACTGCCCTAGTGGGGGCAAGAAGCAATCAGCCCCAGCATTTT
cdr3_aa: CATALVGARSNQPQHF

j_call: TRBJ2-1
v_call: TRBV5-1
clone_size: -
d_call: TRBD1
cdr3_nt: TGCGCCAGCAGCTTGGCCGGCCTTGACAGGGGTGCGTACAATGAGCAGTTCTTC
cdr3_aa: CASSLAGLDRGAYNEQFF

j_call: TRBJ1-2
v_call: TRBV3-1/TRBV3-2
clone_size: -
d_call: -
cdr3_nt: TGTGCCAGCAGCCAACTTGCCGGGGGCTACACCTTC
cdr3_aa: CASSQLAGGYTF

j_call: TRBJ2-5
v_call: TRBV7-2
clone_size: -
d_call: -
cdr3_nt: TGTGCCAGCAGCTTAGTGGTTAGCGCTAGACAAGAGACCCAGTACTTC
cdr3_aa: CASSLVVSARQETQYF

j_call: TRBJ1-5
v_call: TRBV19
clone_size: -
d_call: -
cdr3_nt: TGTGCCAGTCACCTAGACAGGAATCAGCCCCAGCATTTT
cdr3_aa: CASHLDRNQPQHF

j_call: TRBJ2-7
v_call: TRBV2
clone_size: -
d_call: TRBD2
cdr3_nt: TGTGCCAGCAGTTCTCTGGGACTAGCGGGAAACTCCTACGAGCAGTACTTC
cdr3_aa: CASSSLGLAGNSYEQYF

j_call: TRBJ2-1
v_call: TRBV5-1
clone_size: -
d_call: TRBD2
cdr3_nt: TGCGCCAGCAGCCAAGGACTAGCGGGAGGGCACAATGAGCAGTTCTTC
cdr3_aa: CASSQGLAGGHNEQFF

j_call: TRBJ2-1
v_call: TRBV7-3
clone_size: -
d_call: -
cdr3_nt: TGTGCCAGCAGCATGGGACTGGGATCCAGCTATGAGCAGTTCTTC
cdr3_aa: CASSMGLGSSYEQFF

j_call: TRBJ2-5
v_call: TRBV4-1
clone_size: -
d_call: TRBD1
cdr3_nt: TGCGCCAGCAGCCCGACTTCCGGGACAGCTAAAGAGACCCAGTACTTC
cdr3_aa: CASSPTSGTAKETQYF

j_call: TRBJ2-1
v_call: TRBV6-5
clone_size: -
d_call: TRBD2
cdr3_nt: TGTGCCAGCAGATCCGCGGGGGGGGTCTTCAATGAGCAGTTCTTC
cdr3_aa: CASRSAGGVFNEQFF

j_call: TRBJ1-1
v_call: TRBV6-1
clone_size: once
d_call: -
cdr3_nt: TGTGCCAGCAGTGAAGCTCGAGGGACTGAAGCTTTCTTT
cdr3_aa: CASSEARGTEAFF

j_call: TRBJ1-4
v_call: TRBV9
clone_size: -
d_call: -
cdr3_nt: TGTGCCAGCAGCGTTCAACAGGGTGTATGGGAAAAACTGTTTTTT
cdr3_aa: CASSVQQGVWEKLFF

j_call: TRBJ1-4
v_call: TRBV19
clone_size: -
d_call: TRBD1
cdr3_nt: TGTGCCAGTAGTTCTCCGGGACAGCTTAATGAAAAACTGTTTTTT
cdr3_aa: CASSSPGQLNEKLFF

j_call: TRBJ2-3
v_call: TRBV10-3
clone_size: -
d_call: TRBD2
cdr3_nt: TGTGCCATCAAACTTACTAGCGGGAGTCTGGATACGCAGTATTTT
cdr3_aa: CAIKLTSGSLDTQYF

j_call: TRBJ1-1
v_call: TRBV20-1
clone_size: -
d_call: -
cdr3_nt: TGCAGTGCTAGGTTCTCCACTGAAGCTTTCTTT
cdr3_aa: CSARFSTEAFF